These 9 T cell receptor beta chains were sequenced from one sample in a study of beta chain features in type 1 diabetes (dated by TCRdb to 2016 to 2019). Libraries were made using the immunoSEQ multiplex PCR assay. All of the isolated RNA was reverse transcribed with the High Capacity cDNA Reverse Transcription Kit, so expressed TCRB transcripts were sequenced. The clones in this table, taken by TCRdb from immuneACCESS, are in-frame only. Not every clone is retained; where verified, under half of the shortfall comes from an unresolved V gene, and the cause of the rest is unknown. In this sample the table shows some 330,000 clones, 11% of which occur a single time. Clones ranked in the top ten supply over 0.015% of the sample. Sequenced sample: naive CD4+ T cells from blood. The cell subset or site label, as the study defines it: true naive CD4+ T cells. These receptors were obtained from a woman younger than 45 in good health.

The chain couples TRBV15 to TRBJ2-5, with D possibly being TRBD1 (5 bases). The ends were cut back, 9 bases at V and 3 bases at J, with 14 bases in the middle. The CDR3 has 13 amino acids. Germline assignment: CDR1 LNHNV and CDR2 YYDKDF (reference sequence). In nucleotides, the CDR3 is TGTGCCACGTCAATATCAGGGAAAGAGACCCAGTACTTC. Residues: CATSISGKETQYF.

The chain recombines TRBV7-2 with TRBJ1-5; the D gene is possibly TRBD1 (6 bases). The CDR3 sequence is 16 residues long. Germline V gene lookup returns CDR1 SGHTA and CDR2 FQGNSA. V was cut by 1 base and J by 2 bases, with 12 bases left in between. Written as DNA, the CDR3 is TGTGCCAGCAGCTTAGTGGGGGCTAGGGGCAATCAGCCCCAGCATTTT. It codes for CASSLVGARGNQPQHF.

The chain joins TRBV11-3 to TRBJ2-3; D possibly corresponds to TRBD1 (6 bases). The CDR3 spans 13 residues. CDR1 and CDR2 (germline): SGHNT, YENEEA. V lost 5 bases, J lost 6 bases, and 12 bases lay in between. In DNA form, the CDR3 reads TGTGCCAGCAGCAGCGTCCAGGGGGATACGCAGTATTTT. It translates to CASSSVQGDTQYF.

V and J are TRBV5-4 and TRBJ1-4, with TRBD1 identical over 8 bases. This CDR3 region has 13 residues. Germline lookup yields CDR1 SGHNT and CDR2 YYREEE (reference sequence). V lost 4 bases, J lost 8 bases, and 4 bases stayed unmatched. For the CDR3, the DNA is TGTGCCAGCAGCGACGGGGACAGGGAAAAACTGTTTTTT. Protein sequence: CASSDGDREKLFF.

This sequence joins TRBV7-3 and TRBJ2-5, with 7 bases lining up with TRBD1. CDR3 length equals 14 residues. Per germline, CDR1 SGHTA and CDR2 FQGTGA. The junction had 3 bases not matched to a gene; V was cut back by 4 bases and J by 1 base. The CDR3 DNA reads TGTGCCAGCAGCTCTACAGGGGCCCAAGAGACCCAGTACTTC. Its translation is CASSSTGAQETQYF.

The CDR3 loop reads CASSLGDRDYNEQFF. The CDR3 nucleotides read TGCGCCAGCAGCTTGGGGGACAGGGACTACAATGAGCAGTTCTTC. V usage is TRBV5-1 and J usage is TRBJ2-1; 9 positions match TRBD1. The CDR3 consists of 15 residues. Looked up from germline, CDR1 is SGHRS and CDR2 is YFSETQ. The junction had 1 base not matched to a gene; V was cut back by 0 bases and J by 3 bases.

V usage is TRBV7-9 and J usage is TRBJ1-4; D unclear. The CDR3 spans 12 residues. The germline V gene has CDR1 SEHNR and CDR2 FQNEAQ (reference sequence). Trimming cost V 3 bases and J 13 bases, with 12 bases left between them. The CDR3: CASSFGGWRLFF. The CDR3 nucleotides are TGTGCCAGCAGCTTCGGAGGATGGAGACTGTTTTTT.

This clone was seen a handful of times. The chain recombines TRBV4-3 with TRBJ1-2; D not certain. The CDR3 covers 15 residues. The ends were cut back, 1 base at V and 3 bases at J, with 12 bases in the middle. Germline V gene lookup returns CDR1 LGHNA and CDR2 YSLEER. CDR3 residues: CASSQGGRSDYGYTF. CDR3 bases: TGCGCCAGCAGCCAAGGAGGTCGCAGTGACTATGGCTACACCTTC.

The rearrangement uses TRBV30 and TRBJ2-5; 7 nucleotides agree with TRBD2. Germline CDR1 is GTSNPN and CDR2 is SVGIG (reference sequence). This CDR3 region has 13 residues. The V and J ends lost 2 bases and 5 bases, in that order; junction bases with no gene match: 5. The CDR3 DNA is TGTGCCTGGAGTCGGGGGGTCCAGGAGACCCAGTACTTC. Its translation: CAWSRGVQETQYF.